Below, 20 T cell receptor beta chains from the same sample are listed, as sequenced in a study of identical twins (dated by TCRdb to 2016 to 2017). The library was generated by 5' RACE. Sequenced using an Illumina HiSeq 2000. TCRdb applied fastp at Q25 and MiXCR to the public reads, then kept only in-frame beta chains. A single entry per CDR3 protein holds the most common genes and DNA from its merged rows. The sample table lists fewer than 350,000 distinct CDR3 sequences, less than 9% of them with a count of one. The ten largest account for less than 2.5% of the sample. In addition, the sample was reused for a study of yellow fever vaccine responses in identical twins.

Sequenced material: memory (CD45RO+) T cells sorted from blood. The meaning of the sample's cell subset or site label: CD45RO+ enriched T cells. The receptors were gathered from a woman aged 18 to 35 in good health.

In this sample, this clonotype turned up many times. The chain employs TRBV12-3 or TRBV12-4 and TRBJ2-5, with TRBD1 as a possible D gene (5 bases). This CDR3 spans 13 amino acids. V was pared by 3 bases and J by 4 bases, with 9 bases between. The CDR3 reads CASSLVGVETQYF. CDR3 in DNA: TGTGCCAGCAGTTTGGTAGGGGTAGAGACCCAGTACTTC.

The chain is built from TRBV28 and TRBJ2-7, with D possibly being TRBD2 (5 bases). CDR1 is MDHEN, CDR2 SYDVKM, per germline. The CDR3 extends over 17 amino acids. V lost 5 bases, J lost 5 bases, and 25 bases lay in between. In DNA, the CDR3 is TGTGCCAGCAGTGGGCCCGGGTCATGGGAGACGGTTAACGAGCAGTACTTC. This encodes CASSGPGSWETVNEQYF.

This clonotype was counted many times. The chain couples TRBV10-3 to TRBJ2-2; tentatively, D is TRBD1 (6 bases). The CDR3 consists of 14 residues. The V gene's germline CDR1 is ENHRY and CDR2 SYGVKD. Trimming removed 7 bases from V and 8 bases from J, with 17 bases in between. Here the CDR3 reads CAINPGHTRGELFF. CDR3 DNA: TGTGCCATCAATCCGGGACACACACGGGGGGAGCTGTTTTTT.

This clonotype was seen more than once but under ten times. The gene calls are TRBV18 and TRBJ2-1, with 7 bases lining up with TRBD2. Germline-derived CDR1 and CDR2 are KGHSH and LQKENI. V was pared by 3 bases and J by 6 bases, with 14 bases of the junction left unmatched. CDR3 length: 17 amino acids. Here the CDR3 reads CASSPPIGGGAPNEQFF. CDR3 DNA: TGTGCCAGCTCACCGCCAATCGGCGGGGGAGCCCCCAATGAGCAGTTCTTC.

In this sample, this clonotype turned up many times. The chain uses TRBV12-3 or TRBV12-4 and TRBJ2-7, with TRBD2 matching over 14 bases. This CDR3 spans 15 amino acids. The trim removed 5 bases at V and 5 bases at J, leaving 5 bases unmatched. CDR3: CASSLGTSGSDEQYF. As DNA, the CDR3 is TGTGCCAGCAGTCTCGGGACTAGCGGGAGCGACGAGCAGTACTTC.

The rearrangement uses TRBV28 and TRBJ2-1; TRBD2 aligns across 14 bases. CDR3 length equals 15 residues. Germline values: CDR1 MDHEN, CDR2 SYDVKM. Losses at the gene ends were 4 bases for V and 7 bases for J; bases not matched to a gene: 3. CDR3 bases: TGTGCCAGCAGTTCGGGGACTAGCGGGGGAAATGAGCAGTTCTTC. It translates to CASSSGTSGGNEQFF. The full variable domain, its missing parts supplied by reference TRBV28 and TRBJ2-1, is DVKVTQSSRYLVKRTGEKVFLECVQDMDHENMFWYRQDPGLGLRLIYFSYDVKMKEKGDIPEGYSVSREKKERFSLILESASTNQTSMYLCASSSGTSGGNEQFFGPGTRLTVL.

At least ten counts were recorded for this clonotype. V and J are TRBV10-3 and TRBJ2-3; TRBD2 is a possible D gene (7 bases). The germline V gene has CDR1 ENHRY and CDR2 SYGVKD. Trimming took 6 bases from V and 2 from J, leaving 12 bases between them. The CDR3 has 14 residues. This chain's CDR3 is CAIRAGANTDTQYF. In DNA, the CDR3 is TGTGCCATCAGGGCGGGGGCCAACACAGATACGCAGTATTTT.

V usage is TRBV7-6 and J usage is TRBJ1-1, with unresolved D. CDR3 length: 13 amino acids. The germline V gene encodes CDR1 SGHVS and CDR2 FNYEAQ. Deletions cut 5 bases from V and 5 bases from J, with 12 bases between. Written as DNA, the CDR3 is TGTGCCAGCAGCCGTTCAGAGGTGACTGAAGCTTTCTTT. Translation: CASSRSEVTEAFF. The full variable domain, its missing parts supplied by reference TRBV7-6 and TRBJ1-1, is GAGVSQSPRYKVTKRGQDVALRCDPISGHVSLYWYRQALGQGPEFLTYFNYEAQQDKSGLPNDRFSAERPEGSISTLTIQRTEQRDSAMYRCASSRSEVTEAFFGQGTRLTVV.

This chain joins TRBV4-1 and TRBJ2-5, with D uncertain. Trimming shortened V by 3 bases and J by 3 bases, and 11 bases separated the two germline ends. The germline V gene has CDR1 MGHRA and CDR2 YSYEKL. The CDR3 runs 14 residues. The CDR3 spells CASSHEARKETQYF. The CDR3 DNA reads TGCGCCAGCAGCCACGAGGCTCGGAAAGAGACCCAGTACTTC.

In this sample, this clonotype turned up many times. The genes are TRBV10-3 and TRBJ2-7, with 9 bases aligning to TRBD1. CDR3 size: 15 residues. The J segment lost 4 bases and the V segment lost 3 bases, leaving 7 bases of the junction unmatched. Per the germline V gene, CDR1 is ENHRY and CDR2 is SYGVKD. In DNA, the CDR3 is TGTGCCATCAGTGAAGGGACAGGGATAGGATACGAGCAGTACTTC. It encodes CAISEGTGIGYEQYF.

The rearrangement links TRBV11-2 to TRBJ2-2; TRBD2 might be the D (5 bases). V was shortened by 1 base and J by 7 bases, with 10 bases between the two germline ends. Looked up from germline, CDR1 is SGHAT and CDR2 is FQNNGV. This CDR3 has 14 residues. CDR3 coding DNA: TGTGCCAGCAGCTTAGGTCTAGCTGGCGGGGAGCTGTTTTTT. Encoded protein: CASSLGLAGGELFF.

The table lists this clonotype with a few counts. J is TRBJ1-2 and V is TRBV6-1; D gene ambiguous. Germline CDR1 reads MNHNS; CDR2 reads SASEGT. The CDR3 has 15 amino acids. Between the trimmed V and J ends, which lost 0 bases and 2 bases, there was a span of 10 bases. The CDR3 spells CASSEATGPNYGYTF. CDR3 nucleotide sequence: TGTGCCAGCAGTGAAGCTACCGGACCCAACTATGGCTACACCTTC.

The sample holds many counts of this clonotype. The rearrangement uses TRBV12-3 or TRBV12-4 and TRBJ2-5, with a weak D call TRBD2 (6 bases). The CDR3 length is 15 residues. Trimming took 6 bases from V and 4 from J, leaving 18 bases between them. The DNA for the CDR3 is TGTGCCAGCAGCCGAGCTAGCGCCCTAGGAGAGACCCAGTACTTC. Translation: CASSRASALGETQYF.

Ten or more counts support this clonotype. The rearrangement links TRBV7-9 to TRBJ2-5, with D tentatively TRBD1 or TRBD2 (5 bases each). The V gene lost 3 bases and the J gene lost 5 bases, with 16 bases spanning the gap. In germline, CDR1 is SEHNR, CDR2 FQNEAQ (reference sequence). The CDR3 contains 15 residues. As DNA, the CDR3 is TGTGCCAGCAGCTTCTTCGGGACCCACGGGGAGACCCAGTACTTC. Amino acid sequence: CASSFFGTHGETQYF.

This clonotype was counted between two and nine times. The rearrangement links TRBV19 to TRBJ1-1; 9 nucleotides line up with TRBD1. CDR3 length: 14 residues. The V gene's germline CDR1 is LNHDA and CDR2 SQIVND (reference sequence). J lost 6 bases, V lost 5 bases, and 7 bases had no gene match. As DNA, the CDR3 is TGTGCCAGTAGTGCACCACAGGGGGCGGCTGAAGCTTTCTTT. This encodes CASSAPQGAAEAFF.

This chain uses TRBV7-6 with TRBJ2-6, with D maybe TRBD2 (5 bases). CDR1 and CDR2 from the germline V gene are SGHVS and FNYEAQ. V dropped 4 bases and J dropped 1 base, with 17 bases sitting between them. The CDR3 is 18 residues long. The CDR3 spells CASSSPRGAQSGANVLTF. The CDR3 DNA follows: TGTGCCAGCAGCTCCCCCCGGGGAGCTCAATCTGGGGCCAACGTCCTGACTTTC.

This chain connects TRBV6-4 to TRBJ2-7; possible D gene TRBD2, 6 bases. The CDR3 is 15 amino acids. CDR1 and CDR2 from the germline V gene are MRHNA and SNTAGT. Trimming removed 6 bases from V and 2 bases from J, with 17 bases in between. CDR3 in DNA: TGTGCCAGCAGCCCCAGGGCTAGCGCTCCCTACGAGCAGTACTTC. It encodes CASSPRASAPYEQYF.

The rearrangement uses TRBV20-1 and TRBJ2-1; D is possibly TRBD2 (7 bases). The CDR3 is 13 residues long. Germline V gene sequence: CDR1 DFQATT, CDR2 SNEGSKA (reference sequence). The germline V and J ends were trimmed by 5 bases and 5 bases, with 13 bases remaining between them. This CDR3 is CSADGGPNNEQFF. CDR3 bases: TGCAGTGCTGACGGGGGGCCTAACAATGAGCAGTTCTTC.

The rearrangement joins TRBV3-1 to TRBJ2-1; the D is unclear. V was trimmed by 0 bases and J by 10 bases, leaving 13 bases between them. CDR3 length: 14 amino acids. Germline V lookup: CDR1 LGHDT, CDR2 YNNKEL (reference sequence). The CDR3 nucleotides read TGTGCCAGCAGCCAAGATACTTGGTTCGGGGAGCAGTTCTTC. Amino acid sequence: CASSQDTWFGEQFF.

This clonotype was picked up a small number of times. The chain is built from TRBV28 and TRBJ2-3, with D maybe TRBD1 (5 bases). Germline V gives CDR1 MDHEN, CDR2 SYDVKM. This CDR3 comprises 13 residues. Deletions cut 7 bases from V and 2 bases from J, with 10 bases between. The CDR3 is CASKGHLTDTQYF. CDR3 sequence (DNA): TGTGCCAGCAAGGGGCACCTCACAGATACGCAGTATTTT.